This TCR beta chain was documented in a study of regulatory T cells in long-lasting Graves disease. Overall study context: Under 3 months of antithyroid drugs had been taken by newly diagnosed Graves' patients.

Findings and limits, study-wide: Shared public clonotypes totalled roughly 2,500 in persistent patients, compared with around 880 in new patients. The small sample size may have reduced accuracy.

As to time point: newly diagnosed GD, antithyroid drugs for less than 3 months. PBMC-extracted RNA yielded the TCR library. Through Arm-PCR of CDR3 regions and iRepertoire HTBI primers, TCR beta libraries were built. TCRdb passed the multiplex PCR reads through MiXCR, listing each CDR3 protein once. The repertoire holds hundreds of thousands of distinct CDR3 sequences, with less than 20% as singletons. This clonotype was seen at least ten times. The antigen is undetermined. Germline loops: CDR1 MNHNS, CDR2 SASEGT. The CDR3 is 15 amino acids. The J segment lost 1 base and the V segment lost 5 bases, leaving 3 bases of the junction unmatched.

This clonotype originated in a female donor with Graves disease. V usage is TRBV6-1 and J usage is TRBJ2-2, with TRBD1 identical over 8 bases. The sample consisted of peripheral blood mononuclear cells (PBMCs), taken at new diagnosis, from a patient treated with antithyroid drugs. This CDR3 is CASSLRGQNTGELFF. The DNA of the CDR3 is TGTGCCAGCAGTCTCAGGGGGCAGAACACCGGGGAGCTGTTTTTT.